The rows below give T cell receptor beta chains drawn from one sample of a study of T cells after posttransplantation cyclophosphamide. TCRdb's copy holds only in-frame clones and misses some; the assay was immunoSEQ multiplex PCR. This sample has about 33,000 clones, each found more than once. The sequencing sample was made of PBMCs. These receptors originate from a woman aged 25 to 39 in good health and a related stem cell transplant donor. CDR3s include the opening cysteine and the closing phenylalanine or tryptophan. The order of the fields is CDR3 protein, CDR3 DNA, V gene, clone size, J gene, D gene. D genes are given only for firm matches. Clone size is stated in some rows and not others, as once, few, many or a class when expanded.

CDR3aa: CASNAPGGGEQFF
CDR3nt: TGTGCCAGCAATGCCCCGGGGGGCGGGGAGCAGTTCTTC
v_gene: TRBV6-5
abundance: few
j_gene: TRBJ2-1
d_gene: -

CDR3aa: CASSVDSGGETQYF
CDR3nt: TGTGCCAGCAGCGTAGATAGCGGGGGGGAGACCCAGTACTTC
v_gene: TRBV9
abundance: -
j_gene: TRBJ2-5
d_gene: TRBD2

CDR3aa: CASSYLVGNQPQHF
CDR3nt: TGTGCCAGCAGTTACCTCGTAGGCAATCAGCCCCAGCATTTT
v_gene: TRBV6-2/TRBV6-3
abundance: few
j_gene: TRBJ1-5
d_gene: -

CDR3aa: CASSLTKSTEAFF
CDR3nt: TGTGCCAGCAGTTTAACAAAAAGCACTGAAGCTTTCTTT
v_gene: TRBV27
abundance: many
j_gene: TRBJ1-1
d_gene: -

CDR3aa: CASSVGLAGVETQYF
CDR3nt: TGTGCCAGCAGCGTAGGGCTAGCGGGGGTGGAGACCCAGTACTTC
v_gene: TRBV9
abundance: few
j_gene: TRBJ2-5
d_gene: TRBD2

CDR3aa: CASSLTGATYEQYF
CDR3nt: TGTGCCAGCAGCTTGACAGGGGCGACCTACGAGCAGTACTTC
v_gene: TRBV5-6
abundance: many
j_gene: TRBJ2-7
d_gene: TRBD1

CDR3aa: CASRSHVSNQPQHF
CDR3nt: TGTGCCAGCAGGTCCCATGTTAGCAATCAGCCCCAGCATTTT
v_gene: TRBV6-5
abundance: many
j_gene: TRBJ1-5
d_gene: -

CDR3aa: CASSEDRGYGYTF
CDR3nt: TGTGCCAGCAGTGAGGACAGGGGATATGGCTACACCTTC
v_gene: TRBV6-5
abundance: many
j_gene: TRBJ1-2
d_gene: TRBD1

CDR3aa: CASTPGPGGELFF
CDR3nt: TGTGCCAGCACTCCAGGGCCGGGCGGGGAGCTGTTTTTT
v_gene: TRBV2
abundance: many
j_gene: TRBJ2-2
d_gene: -

CDR3aa: CASSLGFQGRRETQYF
CDR3nt: TGTGCCAGCAGCTTAGGGTTCCAGGGGCGCAGAGAGACCCAGTACTTC
v_gene: TRBV7-9
abundance: -
j_gene: TRBJ2-5
d_gene: -

CDR3aa: CAWSRLALDTQYF
CDR3nt: TGTGCCTGGAGTCGACTAGCTTTAGATACGCAGTATTTT
v_gene: TRBV30
abundance: few
j_gene: TRBJ2-3
d_gene: TRBD2

CDR3aa: CASSLRQGNTEAFF
CDR3nt: TGTGCCAGCAGCCTAAGACAGGGAAACACTGAAGCTTTCTTT
v_gene: TRBV9
abundance: many
j_gene: TRBJ1-1
d_gene: TRBD1

CDR3aa: CASSSGQTYNSPLHF
CDR3nt: TGTGCCAGCAGCTCGGGACAGACCTATAATTCACCCCTCCACTTT
v_gene: TRBV7-2
abundance: many
j_gene: TRBJ1-6
d_gene: TRBD1

CDR3aa: CASTPMGARTEAFF
CDR3nt: TGTGCCAGCACCCCCATGGGGGCGCGCACTGAAGCTTTCTTT
v_gene: TRBV7-2
abundance: many
j_gene: TRBJ1-1
d_gene: -

CDR3aa: CASSFTGWYGEGTQYF
CDR3nt: TGTGCCAGCAGCTTCACAGGGTGGTATGGTGAGGGTACGCAGTATTTT
v_gene: TRBV11-2
abundance: -
j_gene: TRBJ2-3
d_gene: -

CDR3aa: CASSLDGGGSYEQYF
CDR3nt: TGTGCCAGCAGCTTAGACGGAGGGGGTTCCTACGAGCAGTACTTC
v_gene: TRBV11-3
abundance: many
j_gene: TRBJ2-7
d_gene: -

CDR3aa: CASSLKVSTGELFF
CDR3nt: TGCGCCAGCAGCTTGAAGGTCAGCACCGGGGAGCTGTTTTTT
v_gene: TRBV5-1
abundance: few
j_gene: TRBJ2-2
d_gene: -

CDR3aa: CASSADRGSQPQHF
CDR3nt: TGTGCCAGCAGCGCGGACAGGGGGAGTCAGCCCCAGCATTTT
v_gene: TRBV7-2
abundance: many
j_gene: TRBJ1-5
d_gene: TRBD1

CDR3aa: CASSRDTNYGYTF
CDR3nt: TGCGCCAGCAGCCGGGACACTAACTATGGCTACACCTTC
v_gene: TRBV5-1
abundance: -
j_gene: TRBJ1-2
d_gene: -

CDR3aa: CASSDSGELFF
CDR3nt: TGTGCCAGCAGTGACTCCGGGGAGCTGTTTTTT
v_gene: TRBV12-3/TRBV12-4
abundance: many
j_gene: TRBJ2-2
d_gene: -

CDR3aa: CASTPFGAGGPQYF
CDR3nt: TGTGCCAGCACCCCGTTTGGAGCGGGGGGACCGCAGTATTTT
v_gene: TRBV12-3/TRBV12-4
abundance: few
j_gene: TRBJ2-3
d_gene: TRBD2

CDR3aa: CASRGGGNGYTF
CDR3nt: TGTGCCAGCAGGGGTGGGGGGAATGGCTACACCTTC
v_gene: TRBV9
abundance: -
j_gene: TRBJ1-2
d_gene: -

CDR3aa: CASSSTSSSFSTDTQYF
CDR3nt: TGTGCCAGCAGCTCTACCTCATCTAGTTTTAGCACAGATACGCAGTATTTT
v_gene: TRBV7-8
abundance: many
j_gene: TRBJ2-3
d_gene: -